The clone carrying this T cell receptor (beta chain) has ten or more counts. CDR1 and CDR2 from the germline V gene are SGHVS and FNYEAQ. There are 14 residues in the CDR3. Trimming took 6 bases from V and 4 from J, leaving 12 bases between them. These data come from a study of T-cell reconstitution after alpha-beta-depleted transplantation in children. Researchers prepared the TCRbeta library using unique molecular identifiers, the study reports. TCRdb itself ran the PCR reads through MiXCR, one entry per CDR3 protein. The profile shows roughly 180,000 distinct CDR3 sequences, around 10% of them singletons.

The source is a boy under 10 years old with acute myeloid leukemia, due to receive a stem cell transplant. This chain joins TRBV7-6 and TRBJ2-2; no firm D call. Specimen: PBMCs, collected before TCRalphabeta/CD19-depleted stem cell transplant. The CDR3 DNA reads TGTGCCAGCAGGAGCTATTCGAGCACCGGGGAGCTGTTTTTT. Its protein product is CASRSYSSTGELFF. Full variable domain (missing parts from reference TRBV7-6 and TRBJ2-2): GAGVSQSPRYKVTKRGQDVALRCDPISGHVSLYWYRQALGQGPEFLTYFNYEAQQDKSGLPNDRFSAERPEGSISTLTIQRTEQRDSAMYRCASRSYSSTGELFFGEGSRLTVL.